This TCR beta chain was retrieved from a study of blood T cell repertoires in COVID-19. The wider study: COVID-19 samples from acute and convalescent phases originated in the United States, Italy and Spain. T cells, B-cell-depleted T cells, or PBMCs supplied cDNA or gDNA.

The ends lost 6 bases at V and 4 bases at J; junction bases unmatched: 4. The CDR3 contains 14 residues. CDR1 MNHEY and CDR2 SVGAGI come from the germline V gene. Authors' analysis steps: For nucleated cells, counts were estimated from reference gene primer amplification. The repertoire was sequenced with immunoSEQ multiplex PCR; TCRdb's copy has only in-frame clones and lacks some. V, J and clone size are those of that table, while D and trimming were read from the DNA. Of about 190,000 clones listed, about nine tenths were seen once; the top ten hold 1% to 1.4%. The chain joins TRBV6-5 to TRBJ2-5; TRBD2 matches 11 bases. The specimen was peripheral blood. This sequence originates from a man aged 25 to 40 with acute or convalescent COVID-19. In DNA form, the CDR3 reads TGTGCCAGCAGGAAACTAGCGGGGGTAGAGACCCAGTACTTC. Translating it yields CASRKLAGVETQYF.